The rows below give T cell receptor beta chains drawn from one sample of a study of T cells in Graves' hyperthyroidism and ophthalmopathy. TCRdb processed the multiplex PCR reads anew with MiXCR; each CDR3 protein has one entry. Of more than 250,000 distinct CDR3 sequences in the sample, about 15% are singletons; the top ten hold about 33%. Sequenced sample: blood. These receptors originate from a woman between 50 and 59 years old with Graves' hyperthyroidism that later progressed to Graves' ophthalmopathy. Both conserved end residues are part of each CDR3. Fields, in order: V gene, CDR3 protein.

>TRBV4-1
CASSQLGTSGPYEQYF
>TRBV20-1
CSAPQAAGTDTQYF
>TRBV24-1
CATSDPRKSGTEAFF
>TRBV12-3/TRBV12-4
CASSPSSGRAYEQYF
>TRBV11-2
CASSYGGYEQYF
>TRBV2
CASSWGNFATELFF
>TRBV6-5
CASSYKYIANVLTF
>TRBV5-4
CASSPRQGVYGYTF
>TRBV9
CASSAGGGSNQPQHF
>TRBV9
CASKRDSYYNEQFF
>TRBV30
CAWSDRIYSGANVLTF
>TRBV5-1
CASSLGVPGITEAFF
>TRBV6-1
CATSSTGYGYTF
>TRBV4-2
CASRGDGLLYGYTF
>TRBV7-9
CASSWGVLGEGAYEQYF
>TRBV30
CAWNYRTHGEQYF
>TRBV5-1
CASSLAGPTGELFF
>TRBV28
CASRLSYYGYTF
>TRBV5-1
CASSLGLAGDHEQFF
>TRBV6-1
CASSWSSGANVLTF
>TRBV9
CASSVTGGDGNEQFF
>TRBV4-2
CASSQEGDRGTHGYGYTF
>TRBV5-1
CASSFSYPSLGGNEQFF
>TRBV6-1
CATYSGVDGNQPQHF
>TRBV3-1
CASSDLRLAGHQETQYF
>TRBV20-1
CSASRPTRQETQYF
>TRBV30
CAWSVLAGKWTGELFF
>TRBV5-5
CASSLWDLKPPLHF
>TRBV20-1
CSMEGTSGDTQYF
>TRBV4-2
CASSLLRGSPGERQYF